This TCR beta chain was obtained from a study of regulatory T cells in long-lasting Graves disease. This clonotype was seen a handful of times. Through Arm-PCR of CDR3 regions and iRepertoire HTBI primers, TCR beta libraries were built. Via MiXCR, TCRdb re-called the multiplex PCR reads, giving one row per CDR3 protein. This sample has 350,000 to 550,000 distinct CDR3 sequences; 12% to 15% occur once, and the top ten carry over 15%. Documented time point: newly diagnosed GD, antithyroid drugs for less than 3 months. RNA extracted from PBMCs served as the sequencing template. The CDR3 loop spans 14 amino acids. In germline, CDR1 is SNHLY, CDR2 FYNNEI. The data also belong to a second study, concerning T cells in Graves' hyperthyroidism and ophthalmopathy.

The chain uses TRBV2 and TRBJ2-3; D not resolved. Gene TRBJ2-7 matches the end of the DNA better, so the J call may be wrong. The specimen was peripheral blood mononuclear cells (PBMCs), collected at new diagnosis, from a patient treated with antithyroid drugs. This clonotype was obtained from a woman aged 45-59 years with Graves disease. Here the CDR3 DNA reads TGTGCCAGCAAACCCGTGCTCGGCCGGGACGAGCAGTACTTC. Translation gives CASKPVLGRDEQYF.